This TCR beta chain was recorded in a study of T-cell memory formation after mild COVID-19. TCRdb independently ran MiXCR on the 5' RACE reads; one entry per CDR3 protein. The repertoire consists of about 90,000 distinct CDR3 sequences, with about 15% occurring once and the leading ten covering under 45%. This CDR3 region has 14 residues. V was pared by 7 bases and J by 1 base, with 14 bases between. Germline values: CDR1 SGHNT, CDR2 YYREEE (reference sequence). This chain connects TRBV5-4 to TRBJ1-1; possible D gene TRBD1, 6 bases. The sequenced sample consisted of PBMCs or a T cell subset sorted from them (not recorded which). This TCR came from a man aged 18-30 years who had mild COVID-19 (a few samples of this study predate the infection). Cell type and time point are not known. CDR3 sequence: CASSYSQGNTEAFF. DNA of the CDR3: TGTGCCAGCTCCTACTCACAGGGGAACACTGAAGCTTTCTTT.